The clone carrying this T cell receptor beta chain was seen many times. Antigen specificity is unknown. Transcripts of RNA were the source for amplifying TCR beta CDR3 regions. RT-PCR with HTBI primers came first, then second-round multiplex PCR. TCRdb called the multiplex PCR reads again in MiXCR, with one record for every CDR3 protein. The data hold roughly 160,000 distinct CDR3 sequences, with 37% observed a single time. This entry comes from a study of Graves' ophthalmopathy and Graves' hyperthyroidism. Regarding the study as a whole: Distinction of ophthalmopathy from stable hyperthyroidism by a 13-signature model reached about 87% sensitivity and roughly 78% specificity.

The CDR3 length is 14 residues. The V gene's germline CDR1 is ENHRY and CDR2 SYGVKD. Deletions cut 8 bases from V and 4 bases from J, with 17 bases between. Other autoimmune diseases, uncontrolled infections, pregnancy or lactation excluded patients from enrollment. A volume of over 9 ml of fresh peripheral blood supplied the PBMCs. J is TRBJ1-2 and V is TRBV10-3, with D unresolved. The source is a woman aged 40 to 50 with Graves' ophthalmopathy. What was sequenced was peripheral blood. CDR3 region: CAIFEGPTIYGYTF. In DNA form, the CDR3 reads TGTGCCATCTTCGAAGGACCTACCATCTATGGCTACACCTTC.